This is a list of T cell receptor beta chains from one sample in a study of response to subunit inactivated influenza vaccine. TCRdb fed the RT-PCR reads into MiXCR, producing one record per CDR3 protein. The sample lists about 540,000 distinct CDR3 sequences; around 25% were seen once. This sample was also put to use in a study of T cells expressing NK-cell markers.

This specimen was CD4+ T cells sorted from PBMCs, taken 12 days after vaccination. The receptors were sampled from a man aged 45-65 years who received an inactivated influenza vaccine. The CDR3 runs from the conserved cysteine through the conserved F or W. The D gene is left open where the match is weak. Only some rows state a clone size, as once, few, many or a class for expanded clones.

.	TRBJ2-5	TRBV20-1	.	TGCAGTGCTAGAGTGGGGCCAGAGACCCAGTACTTC	CSARVGPETQYF
TRBD2	TRBJ2-7	TRBV6-5	.	TGTGCCAGCAGTTACTTAAGCGGGAGCTCCTACGAGCAGTACTTC	CASSYLSGSSYEQYF
.	TRBJ2-4	TRBV11-2	.	TGTGCCAGCAGCCCTCTACGGAGGCTAGTGGGGAACAAAAACATTCAGTACTTC	CASSPLRRLVGNKNIQYF
.	TRBJ1-5	TRBV20-1	few	TGCAGTGCTGCAGAACCGACAGGTTTCAATCAGCCCCAGCATTTT	CSAAEPTGFNQPQHF
.	TRBJ2-5	TRBV5-1	few	TGCGCCAGCAGGTTTATATTCCAAGAGACCCAGTACTTC	CASRFIFQETQYF
TRBD1	TRBJ2-1	TRBV29-1	.	TGCAGCGTCGCCGGGACAGGGAGCTACAATGAGCAGTTCTTC	CSVAGTGSYNEQFF
.	TRBJ2-1	TRBV4-3	few	TGCGCCAGCAGCGAGGACTCCCGGGCCAATGAGCAGTTCTTC	CASSEDSRANEQFF
.	TRBJ2-3	TRBV3-1	.	TGTGCCAGCAGCCCCGACTCGGATACGCAGTATTTT	CASSPDSDTQYF
.	TRBJ2-2	TRBV11-2	once	TGTGCCAGCAGCTTACCCCCTTGGAGAAGGACCGGGGAGCTGTTTTTT	CASSLPPWRRTGELFF
.	TRBJ2-7	TRBV29-1	.	TGCAGCGTTGGATACGGGCCAACCTACGAGCAGTACTTC	CSVGYGPTYEQYF
.	TRBJ2-2	TRBV2	few	TGTGCCAGCAGTGAAAGAATGAACACCGGGGAGCTGTTTTTT	CASSERMNTGELFF
.	TRBJ2-5	TRBV4-2	once	TGTGCCAGCAGCCAAGGCTCAGGGTGGGAGACCCAGTACTTC	CASSQGSGWETQYF
TRBD1	TRBJ2-2	TRBV12-3/TRBV12-4	few	TGTGCCAGCACCCGGGACAGGGCCGGGGAGCTGTTTTTT	CASTRDRAGELFF
TRBD1	TRBJ2-7	TRBV23-1	.	TGCGCCAGCAGTCAATCGTACCCCGGGACAGGGGACAACTCCTACGAGCAGTACTTC	CASSQSYPGTGDNSYEQYF
.	TRBJ2-1	TRBV11-2	.	TGTGCCAGCAGCTTAGATATAAGCAATGAGCAGTTCTTC	CASSLDISNEQFF
TRBD2	TRBJ2-2	TRBV20-1	.	TGCAGTGCAAGTAGGGCTAGCGGAGGAAACACCGGGGAGCTGTTTTTT	CSASRASGGNTGELFF
.	TRBJ2-7	TRBV12-3/TRBV12-4	many	TGTGCCAGCAGTTTCGGAGCGTCTTCCGAGCAGTACTTC	CASSFGASSEQYF
.	TRBJ1-5	TRBV20-1	once	TGCAGTGCTTGTCAGGGGTTCAGCAATCAGCCCCAGCATTTT	CSACQGFSNQPQHF
.	TRBJ1-1	TRBV2	few	TGTGCCAGCAGTGGAGGTTGGCGCACTGAAGCTTTCTTT	CASSGGWRTEAFF
.	TRBJ2-7	TRBV3-1	.	TGTGCCAGCAGCAGCCGGACCCTAACCTACGAGCAGTACTTC	CASSSRTLTYEQYF
.	TRBJ2-3	TRBV12-3/TRBV12-4	.	TGTGCCAGCAGTAGACAGCGTTGGGATACGCAGTATTTT	CASSRQRWDTQYF
.	TRBJ1-2	TRBV29-1	few	TGCAGCGTTGCCCCTCGACAGACGTATGGCTACACCTTC	CSVAPRQTYGYTF
TRBD1	TRBJ1-5	TRBV10-3	few	TGTGCCATCTGGACAGGACTTAGCAATCAGCCCCAGCATTTT	CAIWTGLSNQPQHF
.	TRBJ2-5	TRBV12-3/TRBV12-4	.	TGTGCCAGCAGTTCGGGGGAAGAGACCCAGTACTTC	CASSSGEETQYF
.	TRBJ1-2	TRBV7-8	.	TGTGCCAGCAGCTTAGAGGCGAGGGGGTCCTATGGCTACACCTTC	CASSLEARGSYGYTF
.	TRBJ1-1	TRBV29-1	once	TGCAGCGTTGAAACCGTAAGTGTAATCACTGAAGCTTTCTTT	CSVETVSVITEAFF
.	TRBJ1-4	TRBV9	.	TGTGCCAGCAGCCCCAATCCTAATGAAAAACTGTTTTTT	CASSPNPNEKLFF
.	TRBJ1-2	TRBV12-3/TRBV12-4	few	TGTGCCAGCAGTGCCCTAGCCAGCCCATTGTCCGGGGACTACACCTTC	CASSALASPLSGDYTF
.	TRBJ2-5	TRBV7-2	.	TGTGCCAGCAGCTTTAGCCGTCCCCAAGAGACCCAGTACTTC	CASSFSRPQETQYF
.	TRBJ2-7	TRBV7-7	.	TGTGCTAGCAGCCCCCCGGGGAAGCCCTACGAGCAGTACTTC	CASSPPGKPYEQYF
TRBD1	TRBJ1-5	TRBV24-1	many	TGTGCCACCGCGGGGGCACAGGGGGCGCATGGCAATCAGCCCCAGCATTTT	CATAGAQGAHGNQPQHF
.	TRBJ2-6	TRBV4-2	.	TGTGCCAGCAGCCAAGACCCAGGGGCTGGGGCCAACGTCCTGACTTTC	CASSQDPGAGANVLTF
TRBD2	TRBJ2-7	TRBV28	few	TGTGCCAGCAGAATGACTAGCGGGAGGGTCAGCTCCTACGAGCAGTACTTC	CASRMTSGRVSSYEQYF
TRBD1	TRBJ2-2	TRBV2	.	TGTGCCAGCAGTCCCTCCGGGACAGGGAACACCGGGGAGCTGTTTTTT	CASSPSGTGNTGELFF
.	TRBJ1-5	TRBV4-1	.	TGCGCCAGCAGCCAAGAAGGGGGGAGCAATCAGCCCCAGCATTTT	CASSQEGGSNQPQHF
TRBD2	TRBJ2-3	TRBV7-9	many	TGTGCCAGCAGCTTAACGTCTAGCGGGTTTGATACGCAGTATTTT	CASSLTSSGFDTQYF
TRBD2	TRBJ2-1	TRBV29-1	.	TGCAGCACTACCCGCGCGGGAGGTCACAATGAGCAGTTCTTC	CSTTRAGGHNEQFF
.	TRBJ2-4	TRBV30	once	TGTGCCTGCGACCGCGGGGGCCTGTTCGCAACCAAAAACATTCAGTACTTC	CACDRGGLFATKNIQYF